The T cell receptor beta chain under discussion was sequenced for a study of cytomegalovirus exposure and HLA in healthy donors. Researchers ran the PCR with 60 Vbeta and 13 Jbeta primers. Using immunoSEQ multiplex PCR, the repertoire was profiled, and TCRdb retains in-frame clones only, with some absent. Of approximately 150,000 clones listed, around 77% were seen once; the top ten hold about 1.5%. Germline V gene sequence: CDR1 KGHSH, CDR2 LQKENI. This CDR3 contains 18 residues. With V trimmed by 3 bases and J by 3 bases, 13 bases remained unmatched. Study-level findings and limits: The HLA-A and HLA-B alleles of most subjects were reportedly predicted accurately from TCR beta sequences.

Notes on this clone: The antigen is undetermined.

V gene TRBV18 combines with J gene TRBJ1-2, with 10 bases that match TRBD1. What was sequenced was PBMCs. This receptor was taken from a woman aged 30 to 39 in good health and CMV-seronegative. The CDR3 protein is CASSPLSGQGNSHYGYTF. CDR3 nucleotides: TGTGCCAGCTCACCTTTATCGGGACAGGGGAATAGTCACTATGGCTACACCTTC.